Sequencing of this T cell receptor beta chain was carried out in a study of blood T cell repertoires in COVID-19. There are a few counts of this clone. Data came from immunoSEQ multiplex PCR; TCRdb stores just in-frame clones and leaves some out. This repertoire shows 150,000 to 200,000 clones, approximately 93% found once; its top ten account for around 2%. The trim removed 0 bases at V and 4 bases at J, leaving 6 bases unmatched. The CDR3 runs to 17 residues. Germline V gene data show CDR1 as MNHEY and CDR2 as SVGEGT. Sequencing was carried out using peripheral blood. The clonotype originates from a woman aged 60 to 75 with COVID-19, enrolled during active disease. V gene TRBV6-2 or TRBV6-3 combines with J gene TRBJ2-2; 9 bases fit TRBD2. The CDR3 loop is CASSYSPARGGTGELFF. The CDR3 nucleotides are TGTGCCAGCAGTTACTCGCCAGCGCGGGGGGGCACCGGGGAGCTGTTTTTT.